The clone carrying this T cell receptor beta chain was recorded once. The antigen is undetermined. This entry comes from a study of a mutant IDH1 vaccine in newly diagnosed glioma. Study-wide background: Visit timing is recorded as week 35 for V12 and week 47 for V13. Findings and caveats of the study: Pseudoprogression appears to have had no connection to changes in top peripheral T cell clonotypes.

This CDR3 contains 12 residues. Per the germline V gene, CDR1 is SGDLS and CDR2 is YYNGEE. V was trimmed by 5 bases and J by 6 bases, leaving 8 bases between them. Described time point: week 35, safety follow-up. Every vaccine dose comprised 300 ug of mutant IDH1 20-mer peptide plus topical imiquimod. TCRdb's table, derived via immunoSEQ multiplex PCR, lists solely in-frame clones and lacks some. The top ten clones hold roughly 4% of a sample with tens of thousands of clones, around 84% of them seen once. The source is a woman aged 18-35 years with glioma. The V call is TRBV9, the J call TRBJ2-2, with D possibly matching TRBD1 (5 bases). The specimen was PBMCs, collected from a glioma patient whose treatment included an IDH1 peptide vaccine. The CDR3 bases are TGTGCCAGCAGTTGGGGCCCCGGGGAGCTGTTTTTT. This translates into CASSWGPGELFF.